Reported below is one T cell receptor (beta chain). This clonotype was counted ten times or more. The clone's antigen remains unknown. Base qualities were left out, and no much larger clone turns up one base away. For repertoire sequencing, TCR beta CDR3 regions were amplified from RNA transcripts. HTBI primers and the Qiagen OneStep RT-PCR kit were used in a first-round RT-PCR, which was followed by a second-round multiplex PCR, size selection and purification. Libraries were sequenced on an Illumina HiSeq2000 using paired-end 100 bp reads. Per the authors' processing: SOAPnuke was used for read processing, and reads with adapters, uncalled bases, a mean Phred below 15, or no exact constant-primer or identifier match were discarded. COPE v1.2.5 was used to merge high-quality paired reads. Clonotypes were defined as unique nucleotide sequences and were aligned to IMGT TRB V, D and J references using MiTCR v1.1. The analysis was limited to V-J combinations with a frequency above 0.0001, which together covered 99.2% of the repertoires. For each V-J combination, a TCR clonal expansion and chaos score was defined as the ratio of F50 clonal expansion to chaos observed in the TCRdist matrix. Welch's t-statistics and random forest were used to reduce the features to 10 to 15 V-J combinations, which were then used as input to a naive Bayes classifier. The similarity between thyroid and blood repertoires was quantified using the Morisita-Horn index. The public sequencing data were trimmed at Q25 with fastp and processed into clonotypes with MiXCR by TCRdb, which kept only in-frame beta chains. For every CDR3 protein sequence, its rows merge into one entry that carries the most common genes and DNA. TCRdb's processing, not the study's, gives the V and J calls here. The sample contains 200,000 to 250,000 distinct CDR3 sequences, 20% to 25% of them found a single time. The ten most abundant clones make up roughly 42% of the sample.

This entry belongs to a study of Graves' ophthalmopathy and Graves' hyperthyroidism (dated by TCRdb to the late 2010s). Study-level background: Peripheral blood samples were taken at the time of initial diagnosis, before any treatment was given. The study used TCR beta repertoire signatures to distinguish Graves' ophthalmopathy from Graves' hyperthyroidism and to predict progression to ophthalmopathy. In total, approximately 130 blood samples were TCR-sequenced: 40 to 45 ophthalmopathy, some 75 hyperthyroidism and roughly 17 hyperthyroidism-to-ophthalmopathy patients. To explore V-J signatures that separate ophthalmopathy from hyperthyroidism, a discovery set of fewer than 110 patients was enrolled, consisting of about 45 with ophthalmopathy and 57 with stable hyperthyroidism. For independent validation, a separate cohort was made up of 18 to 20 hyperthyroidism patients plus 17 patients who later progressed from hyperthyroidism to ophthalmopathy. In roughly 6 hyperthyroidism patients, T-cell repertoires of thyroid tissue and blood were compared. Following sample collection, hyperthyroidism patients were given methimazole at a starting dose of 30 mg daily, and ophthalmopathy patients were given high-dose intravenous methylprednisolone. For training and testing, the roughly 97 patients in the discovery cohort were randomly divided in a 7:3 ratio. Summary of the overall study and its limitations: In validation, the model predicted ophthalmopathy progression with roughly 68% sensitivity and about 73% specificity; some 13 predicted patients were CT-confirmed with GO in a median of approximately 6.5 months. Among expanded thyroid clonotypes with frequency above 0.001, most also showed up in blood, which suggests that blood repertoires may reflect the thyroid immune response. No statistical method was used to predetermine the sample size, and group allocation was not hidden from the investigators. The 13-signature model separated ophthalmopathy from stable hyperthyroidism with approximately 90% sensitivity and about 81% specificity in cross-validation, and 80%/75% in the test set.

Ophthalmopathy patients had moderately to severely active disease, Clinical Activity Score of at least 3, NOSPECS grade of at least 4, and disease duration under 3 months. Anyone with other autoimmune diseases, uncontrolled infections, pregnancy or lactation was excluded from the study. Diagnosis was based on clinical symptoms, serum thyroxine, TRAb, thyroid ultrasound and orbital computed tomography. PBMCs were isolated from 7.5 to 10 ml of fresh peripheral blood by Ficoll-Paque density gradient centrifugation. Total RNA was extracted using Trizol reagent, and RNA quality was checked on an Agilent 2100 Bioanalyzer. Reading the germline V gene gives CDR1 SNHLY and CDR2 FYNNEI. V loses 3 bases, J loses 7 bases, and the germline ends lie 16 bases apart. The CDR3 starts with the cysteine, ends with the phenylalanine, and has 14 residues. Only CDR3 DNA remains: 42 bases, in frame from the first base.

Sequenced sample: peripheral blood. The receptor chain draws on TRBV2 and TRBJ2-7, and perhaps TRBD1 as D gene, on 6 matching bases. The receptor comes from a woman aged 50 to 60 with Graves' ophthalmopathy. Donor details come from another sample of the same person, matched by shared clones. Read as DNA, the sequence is TGTGCCAGCAGTGACGAGGGGAAGGGGGATGAGCAGTACTTC. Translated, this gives CASSDEGKGDEQYF.